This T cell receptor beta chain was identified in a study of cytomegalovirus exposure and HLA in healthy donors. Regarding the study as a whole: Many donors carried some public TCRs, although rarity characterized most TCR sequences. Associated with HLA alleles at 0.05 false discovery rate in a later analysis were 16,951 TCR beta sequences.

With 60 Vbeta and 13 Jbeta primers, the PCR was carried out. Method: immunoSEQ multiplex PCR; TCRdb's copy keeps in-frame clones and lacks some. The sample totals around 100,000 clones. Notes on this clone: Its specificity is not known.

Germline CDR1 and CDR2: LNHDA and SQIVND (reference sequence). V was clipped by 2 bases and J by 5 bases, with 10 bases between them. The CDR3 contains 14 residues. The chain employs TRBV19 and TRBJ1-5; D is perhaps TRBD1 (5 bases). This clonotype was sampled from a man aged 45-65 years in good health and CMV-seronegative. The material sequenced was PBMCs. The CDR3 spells CASSIPGFDQPQHF. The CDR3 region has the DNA TGTGCCAGTAGTATACCAGGGTTTGATCAGCCCCAGCATTTT.